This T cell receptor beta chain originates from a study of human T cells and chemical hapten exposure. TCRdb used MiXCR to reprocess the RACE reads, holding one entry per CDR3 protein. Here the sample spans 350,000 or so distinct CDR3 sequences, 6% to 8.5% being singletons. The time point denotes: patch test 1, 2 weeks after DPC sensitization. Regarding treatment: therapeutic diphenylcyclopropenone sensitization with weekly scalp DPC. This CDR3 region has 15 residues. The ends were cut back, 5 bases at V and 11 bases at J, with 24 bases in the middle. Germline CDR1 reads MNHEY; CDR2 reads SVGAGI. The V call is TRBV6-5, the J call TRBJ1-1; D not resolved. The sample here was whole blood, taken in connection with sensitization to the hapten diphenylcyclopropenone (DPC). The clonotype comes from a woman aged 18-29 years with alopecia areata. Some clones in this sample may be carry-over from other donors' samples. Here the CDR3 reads CASSQRDRSERMAFF. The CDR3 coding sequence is TGTGCCAGCAGTCAAAGGGATAGATCTGAGCGAATGGCTTTCTTT.